The 32 T cell receptor beta chains below come from one sample, sequenced in a study of blood T cell repertoires in COVID-19. The method was immunoSEQ multiplex PCR; TCRdb's version includes in-frame clones alone and lacks a portion of them. The sample includes about 280,000 clones, roughly 85% of them seen just once. Sequenced input: peripheral blood. The source of these receptors is a man aged 50 to 60 with active or convalescent COVID-19.

The DNA for the CDR3 is TGTGCCAGCAGTTTCAGGACCGGGGAGCTGTTTTTT. Protein: CASSFRTGELFF. The rearrangement links TRBV13 to TRBJ2-2; D gene unclear. The CDR3 runs 12 residues. Trimming cost V 6 bases and J 5 bases, with 7 bases left between them. Germline-derived CDR1 and CDR2 are PRHDT and FYEKMQ (reference sequence).

This clone was seen just once. This chain uses TRBV11-2 with TRBJ1-1; D gene unclear. CDR1 is SGHAT, CDR2 FQNNGV, per germline. This CDR3 is 17 amino acids long. Trimming removed 1 base at V and 5 bases at J, with 20 bases between. DNA for the CDR3: TGTGCCAGCAGCTTAGTTGGATTGGGAGGTGGTGGAACTGAAGCTTTCTTT. As protein: CASSLVGLGGGGTEAFF.

The gene calls are TRBV19 and TRBJ1-2, with D uncertain. Germline assignment: CDR1 LNHDA and CDR2 SQIVND (reference sequence). V lost 3 bases, J lost 3 bases, and 11 bases lay in between. The CDR3 spans 14 residues. This CDR3 is CASSMRLSDYGYTF. Written as DNA, the CDR3 is TGTGCCAGTAGTATGAGGTTGTCGGACTATGGCTACACCTTC.

The count of this clone is one. This chain uses TRBV3-1 (or the pseudogene TRBV3-2) with TRBJ2-7, with 9 bases lining up with TRBD1. Germline trimming cut 1 base from V and 3 bases from J; bases unmatched to any gene: 13. This CDR3 spans 18 amino acids. CDR1 is LGHDT, CDR2 YNNKEL, per germline (reference sequence). The CDR3 coding sequence is TGTGCCAGCAGCCAAGCCCTACCCACCGGGACAGGGTTCTACGAGCAGTACTTC. Protein: CASSQALPTGTGFYEQYF.

The genes are TRBV5-1 and TRBJ2-5; 8 bases align to TRBD1. V shed 4 bases and J 5 bases; nucleotides not matched to a gene: 4. CDR1 SGHRS and CDR2 YFSETQ come from the germline V gene. The CDR3 is made up of 13 amino acids. The CDR3 loop is CASSQGARETQYF. Here the CDR3 DNA reads TGCGCCAGCAGCCAGGGGGCGCGGGAGACCCAGTACTTC.

J is TRBJ2-7 and V is TRBV5-1; 10 bases fit TRBD1. CDR1 is SGHRS, CDR2 YFSETQ, per germline. This CDR3 spans 13 amino acids. The V segment lost 4 bases and the J segment 5 bases; nucleotides outside the gene matches: 3. The CDR3: CASSPDRGNEQYF. CDR3 coding DNA: TGCGCCAGCAGCCCGGACAGGGGGAACGAGCAGTACTTC.

V gene TRBV7-2 combines with J gene TRBJ1-3; 7 bases map to TRBD1. CDR3 length equals 15 residues. The J segment lost 2 bases and the V segment lost 4 bases, leaving 5 bases of the junction unmatched. Germline V gene sequence: CDR1 SGHTA, CDR2 FQGNSA. The CDR3 protein is CASSYRGLPGNTIYF. The CDR3 bases are TGTGCCAGCAGCTACAGGGGTCTACCTGGAAACACCATATATTTT.

This clone has only one observation. This chain links TRBV27 with TRBJ2-5; the D gene is possibly TRBD1 (6 bases). Germline V lookup: CDR1 MNHEY, CDR2 SMNVEV (reference sequence). Deletions cut 5 bases from V and 3 bases from J, with 16 bases between. This CDR3 has 15 residues. The chain's CDR3 is CASSPTTGSKETQYF. The CDR3 bases are TGTGCCAGCAGTCCGACCACAGGGTCCAAAGAGACCCAGTACTTC.

This clone came up once. DNA for the CDR3: TGCGCCAGCAGCCTGGGAGCATCAGGGTCCTACGAGCAGTACTTC. Amino acids: CASSLGASGSYEQYF. The rearrangement joins TRBV5-1 to TRBJ2-7; perhaps D is TRBD1 or TRBD2 (5 bases each). The CDR3 sequence is 15 residues long. V was clipped by 4 bases and J by 1 base, with 15 bases between them. Germline CDR1 reads SGHRS; CDR2 reads YFSETQ.

The rearrangement uses TRBV10-3 and TRBJ2-3; D is perhaps TRBD2 (6 bases). The CDR3 length is 13 residues. Between the trimmed V and J ends, which lost 7 bases and 0 bases, there was a span of 8 bases. Looked up from germline, CDR1 is ENHRY and CDR2 is SYGVKD. The CDR3 sequence: CAIKAGSTDTQYF. As DNA, the CDR3 is TGTGCCATCAAGGCGGGGAGCACAGATACGCAGTATTTT.

V is TRBV19 and J is TRBJ2-3, with 9 bases that match TRBD1. Germline V gives CDR1 LNHDA, CDR2 SQIVND (reference sequence). V trimming: 7 bases; J trimming: 2 bases; junction bases outside the gene matches: 4. The CDR3 length is 14 residues. The CDR3 is CASTPQGATDTQYF. The CDR3 nucleotides are TGTGCCAGTACCCCACAGGGGGCCACAGATACGCAGTATTTT.

The V gene is TRBV28, the J gene TRBJ2-7; weak D call: TRBD1 (5 bases). Germline CDR1 is MDHEN and CDR2 is SYDVKM. The CDR3 is made up of 15 amino acids. V was pared by 3 bases and J by 1 base, with 13 bases between. This chain's CDR3 is CASSLQGTLSYEQYF. The CDR3 DNA follows: TGTGCCAGCAGTTTGCAGGGTACCCTTTCCTACGAGCAGTACTTC.

In its sample, this clone was seen a few times. The rearrangement links TRBV7-9 to TRBJ2-1; 7 positions agree with TRBD1. The CDR3 is 13 amino acids. Per the germline V gene, CDR1 is SEHNR and CDR2 is FQNEAQ (reference sequence). With 5 bases clipped from V and 6 bases from J, the junction kept 4 bases outside the gene matches. The CDR3, as DNA: TGTGCCAGCAGCAATGCAGGGGGCAATGAGCAGTTCTTC. Translated: CASSNAGGNEQFF.

This clone was seen a single time. The chain couples TRBV12-3 or TRBV12-4 to TRBJ1-3; maybe TRBD1 (5 bases). Trimming left V 6 bases short and J 2 bases short, with 8 bases between. CDR3 length: 13 amino acids. The DNA for the CDR3 is TGTGCCAGCAGCAACAGGACTGGAAACACCATATATTTT. Protein: CASSNRTGNTIYF.

Written as DNA, the CDR3 is TGTGCCAGCAGTTACCGGGGCGGGAGCTCCTACGAGCAGTACTTC. This gives the protein CASSYRGGSSYEQYF. This rearrangement joins TRBV6-5 to TRBJ2-7; 7 nucleotides align to TRBD2. This CDR3 has 15 residues. Germline V CDR1 and CDR2: MNHEY, SVGAGI. J gave up 0 bases and V 2 bases, and 4 bases lay outside the gene matches.

This chain connects TRBV7-8 to TRBJ2-1; 7 bases are shared with TRBD2. Trimming removed 0 bases from V and 9 bases from J; junction bases left unmatched: 5. Germline V gene data show CDR1 as SGHVS and CDR2 as FQNEAQ. CDR3 length: 14 residues. CDR3 loop: CASSLAGGEAEQFF. As DNA, the CDR3 is TGTGCCAGCAGCTTAGCGGGAGGGGAGGCTGAGCAGTTCTTC.

In its sample, this clone was seen a few times. The chain combines TRBV19 with TRBJ2-3; 7 bases are shared with TRBD2. The CDR3 consists of 14 residues. CDR1 is LNHDA, CDR2 SQIVND, per germline (reference sequence). With V trimmed by 5 bases and J by 2 bases, 4 bases remained unmatched. CDR3 loop: CASSLSGFTDTQYF. In DNA, the CDR3 is TGTGCCAGTAGTCTTAGCGGGTTCACAGATACGCAGTATTTT.

The chain couples TRBV5-4 to TRBJ2-1; 8 nucleotides align to TRBD2. V shed 4 bases, J shed 3 bases, and the junction held 9 bases outside the gene matches. The CDR3 contains 16 residues. In germline, CDR1 is SGHNT, CDR2 YYREEE (reference sequence). The CDR3 protein is CASSRGGLADYNEQFF. The DNA for the CDR3 is TGTGCCAGCAGCCGCGGGGGGCTAGCGGACTACAATGAGCAGTTCTTC.

This chain connects TRBV6-1 to TRBJ2-2; the D gene is possibly TRBD2 (6 bases). The CDR3 is made up of 16 amino acids. Trimming removed 1 base at V and 4 bases at J, with 13 bases between. Looked up from germline, CDR1 is MNHNS and CDR2 is SASEGT. The CDR3 loop is CASSEVSSGVTGELFF. In DNA, the CDR3 is TGTGCCAGCAGTGAAGTGTCCTCGGGGGTCACCGGGGAGCTGTTTTTT.

The chain has TRBV12-2 and TRBJ1-5; the table's D call TRBD1 went unverified against the DNA. TRBV12-2 is recorded as a pseudogene. The CDR3 runs 15 residues. The CDR3: CASRPRGSENQPQHF. DNA for the CDR3: TGTGCAAGTCGCCCAAGGGGCAGTGAGAATCAGCCCCAGCATTTT.

This sequence joins TRBV24-1 and TRBJ2-5, with TRBD2 matching 8 bases. The CDR3 runs to 16 residues. J lost 5 bases, V lost 3 bases, and 10 bases had no gene match. The germline gives CDR1 KGHDR, CDR2 SFDVKD. CDR3 sequence: CATSDPSSGSSETQYF. In nucleotides, the CDR3 is TGTGCCACCAGTGATCCTTCCAGCGGGAGCTCGGAGACCCAGTACTTC.

J is TRBJ2-7 and V is TRBV20-1; 9 positions match TRBD2. The trim removed 3 bases at V and 6 bases at J, leaving 9 bases unmatched. The CDR3 covers 14 residues. CDR1 is DFQATT, CDR2 SNEGSKA, per germline (reference sequence). CDR3 sequence (DNA): TGCAGTGCTAGTAATAGCGGGAGCACGGGCGAGCAGTACTTC. Translation gives CSASNSGSTGEQYF.

Details on this clone: Distinct nucleotide sequences in the sample also encode this CDR3. V is TRBV28 and J is TRBJ2-7; the D gene is possibly TRBD1 (6 bases). Per the germline V gene, CDR1 is MDHEN and CDR2 is SYDVKM. Trimming removed 1 base from V and 4 bases from J, with 14 bases in between. The CDR3 loop spans 15 amino acids. CDR3 loop: CASSLSTPGAYEQYF. CDR3 in DNA: TGTGCCAGCAGTTTATCAACCCCAGGGGCTTACGAGCAGTACTTC.

The chain uses TRBV4-3 and TRBJ1-2; unclear D gene. V was cut by 0 bases and J by 4 bases, with 6 bases left in between. CDR1 LGHNA and CDR2 YSLEER come from the germline V gene. The CDR3 extends over 13 amino acids. CDR3 in DNA: TGCGCCAGCAGCCAAGATCAATCCTATGGCTACACCTTC. This translates into CASSQDQSYGYTF.

In its sample, this clone was seen once. V usage is TRBV19 and J usage is TRBJ2-1, with D possibly matching TRBD1 (5 bases). The CDR3 covers 13 residues. V was pared by 0 bases and J by 7 bases, with 7 bases between. Germline V gene sequence: CDR1 LNHDA, CDR2 SQIVND (reference sequence). CDR3 in amino acids: CASSIERGNEQFF. The DNA of the CDR3 is TGTGCCAGTAGTATAGAAAGGGGAAATGAGCAGTTCTTC. The whole variable domain, filled in from reference TRBV19 and TRBJ2-1, reads DGGITQSPKYLFRKEGQNVTLSCEQNLNHDAMYWYRQDPGQGLRLIYYSQIVNDFQKGDIAEGYSVSREKKESFPLTVTSAQKNPTAFYLCASSIERGNEQFFGPGTRLTVL.

This clone was seen once. This sequence joins TRBV5-5 and TRBJ2-2; D remains ambiguous. Trimming took off 4 bases at V and 7 bases at J, with 11 bases between the two ends. Germline CDR1 is SGHKS and CDR2 is YYEKEE (reference sequence). The CDR3 contains 13 residues. CDR3 sequence reads: CASSPYGVGELFF. CDR3 in DNA: TGTGCCAGCAGCCCGTACGGAGTCGGGGAGCTGTTTTTT.

The rearrangement uses TRBV7-2 and TRBJ1-6; the D is unclear. Germline CDR1 reads SGHTA; CDR2 reads FQGNSA. V lost 5 bases to trimming and J lost 9 bases, with 11 bases between them. The CDR3 is 13 residues long. The CDR3 DNA follows: TGTGCCAGCAGCCCCGACACTTTTTCACCCCTCCACTTT. Translating it yields CASSPDTFSPLHF.

The chain combines TRBV28 with TRBJ1-2; 7 positions match TRBD1. The CDR3 loop spans 14 amino acids. The germline CDR1 and CDR2 sequences are MDHEN and SYDVKM. V was clipped by 7 bases and J by 8 bases; unmatched bases: 13. The CDR3: CASKPEDRAVGYTF. CDR3 DNA: TGTGCCAGCAAGCCCGAAGACAGGGCGGTAGGCTACACCTTC.

The chain couples TRBV6-2 or TRBV6-3 to TRBJ2-2; possible D gene TRBD2, 5 bases. Germline V gives CDR1 MNHEY, CDR2 SVGEGT. V shed 5 bases and J shed 5 bases, with 9 bases lying between them. CDR3 length: 13 amino acids. This CDR3 reads CASSLRRTGELFF. The CDR3 DNA reads TGTGCCAGCAGTCTCAGGAGGACCGGGGAGCTGTTTTTT.

The genes are TRBV13 and TRBJ2-2; 10 nucleotides line up with TRBD1. This CDR3 has 14 residues. Germline-derived CDR1 and CDR2 are PRHDT and FYEKMQ (reference sequence). Losses at the gene ends were 5 bases for V and 5 bases for J; bases not matched to a gene: 2. The CDR3 protein is CASSPGQGTGELFF. The DNA for the CDR3 is TGTGCCAGCAGCCCGGGACAGGGGACCGGGGAGCTGTTTTTT.

The chain employs TRBV4-1 and TRBJ2-1; TRBD2 aligns across 7 bases. The junction had 10 bases not matched to a gene; V was cut back by 0 bases and J by 8 bases. The CDR3 has 16 amino acids. CDR1 and CDR2 from the germline V gene are MGHRA and YSYEKL. The CDR3 reads CASSQDRAGAGDEQFF. In DNA, the CDR3 is TGCGCCAGCAGCCAAGATCGGGCGGGAGCTGGCGATGAGCAGTTCTTC.

J is TRBJ2-2 and V is TRBV6-5, with a possible D match to TRBD2 (5 bases). The germline gives CDR1 MNHEY, CDR2 SVGAGI. The CDR3 is 14 amino acids. V lost 4 bases, J lost 1 base, and 7 bases lay in between. Here the CDR3 DNA reads TGTGCCAGCAGTTTGGGAGAGAACACCGGGGAGCTGTTTTTT. It encodes CASSLGENTGELFF.